This entry is about one T cell receptor beta chain. The antigen is undetermined. The data belong to a study of T cell responses to AZD1222 COVID-19 vaccine. Study observations and caveats: Donors skewed white British and female; clonal diversity was possibly underestimated. Repertoire sampling was restricted to post-peak T cell response timepoints. Close to half of spike-specific TCRs reportedly recognize unmutated variant regions. Researchers report vaccine-associated CD4 TCRs spanning spike, with dominance at 160-218 and 743-854.

Germline-derived CDR1 and CDR2 are MDHEN and SYDVKM. The CDR3 contains 16 residues. V lost 8 bases to trimming and J lost 0 bases, with 20 bases between them. Sequencing used immunoSEQ multiplex PCR; TCRdb keeps in-frame clones, though not all of them. The sample lists roughly 140,000 clones, around 88% seen once, with under 3.5% in the top ten. The receptor comes from an adult in good health. The gene calls are TRBV28 and TRBJ2-7; D is possibly TRBD2 (6 bases). Here the sequenced sample was peripheral blood, taken on day 0 of MenACWY control vaccination. This CDR3 is CASSSLLGGTSYEQYF. CDR3 DNA: TGTGCCAGCTCCTCCTTACTAGGCGGGACCTCCTACGAGCAGTACTTC.